A single sample is the source of the 16 T cell receptor beta chains below, sequenced in a study of T cells in women clearing cervical HPV infection. Assay used: immunoSEQ multiplex PCR; TCRdb lists only in-frame clones, some missing. In total, the table holds 20,000 to 25,000 clones. The specimen sequenced was blood buffy coat. The receptor set was obtained from a woman between 18 and 69 years old with a cervical HPV16 infection that either progressed to CIN3+ or cleared (not recorded which).

A note on this clone: The read ends 3 residues shy of where the CDR3 ends; the end is completed using the germline J gene. The chain recombines TRBV11-2 with TRBJ1-1; possible D gene TRBD1, 5 bases. Trimming cost V 5 bases and J 4 bases, with 14 bases left between them. In germline, CDR1 is SGHAT, CDR2 FQNNGV. The CDR3 is made up of 14 amino acids. This CDR3 reads CASSTTVRGTEAFF. The sequenced CDR3 bases are TGTGCCAGCAGCACGACAGTGCGGGGCACTGAA.

As to this clone: The sequenced fragment ends 3 residues before the CDR3 boundary, so the rest is inferred from the germline J gene. V is TRBV15 and J is TRBJ1-2; D might be TRBD1 (5 bases). Germline-derived CDR1 and CDR2 are LNHNV and YYDKDF (reference sequence). CDR3 length: 15 amino acids. V lost 1 base, J lost 0 bases, and 9 bases lay in between. CDR3 DNA, as far as it was read: TGTGCCACCAGCAGAGGAGTCAGGGCTAACTATGGC. Protein: CATSRGVRANYG. The whole CDR3 sequence reads CATSRGVRANYGYTF.

For this clone: Read data end 3 residues before the CDR3 end; the end is taken from the germline J gene. V usage is TRBV20-1 and J usage is TRBJ2-7, with D possibly being TRBD1 (6 bases). The CDR3 consists of 15 residues. Between the trimmed V and J ends, which lost 5 bases and 0 bases, there was a span of 17 bases. The germline CDR1 and CDR2 sequences are DFQATT and SNEGSKA (reference sequence). The sequenced CDR3 bases are TGCAGTGCTGGACTGACAGGAGACGACTCCTACGAG. It is translated as CSAGLTGDDSYE. The entire CDR3 protein is CSAGLTGDDSYEQYF.

CDR3 bases read: TGCGCCAGCAGCAGGACTAGCGGGAGCTCCTACGAG. This encodes CASSRTSGSSYE. The complete CDR3 sequence is CASSRTSGSSYEQYF. The gene calls are TRBV4-1 and TRBJ2-7, with 13 bases aligning to TRBD2. The sequenced fragment ends 3 residues before the CDR3 boundary, so the rest is inferred from the germline J gene. The CDR3 has 15 residues. Germline V gives CDR1 MGHRA, CDR2 YSYEKL. Trimming removed 5 bases from V and 0 bases from J; junction bases left unmatched: 1.

Remarks on this clone: Read data end 3 residues before the CDR3 end; the end is taken from the germline J gene. The chain carries TRBV9 and TRBJ2-3; D uncertain. Trimming shortened V by 3 bases and J by 5 bases, and 13 bases separated the two germline ends. In germline, CDR1 is SGDLS, CDR2 YYNGEE. CDR3 length: 14 residues. CDR3 sequence reads: CASSAQFGRDTQYF. The part of the CDR3 DNA that was read is TGTGCCAGCAGCGCACAGTTCGGTAGAGATACG.

Incomplete CDR3 DNA: TGTGCCAGTAGTATTGGGCAGGGGGCGTTTAGCTCCTACAATGAG. Its protein is CASSIGQGAFSSYNE. The full CDR3 protein is CASSIGQGAFSSYNEQFF. The rearrangement joins TRBV19 to TRBJ2-1; TRBD1 matches at 8 bases. The read stops 3 residues short of the end of the CDR3; the missing end is completed from the germline J gene. The CDR3 spans 18 residues. CDR1 and CDR2 from the germline V gene are LNHDA and SQIVND (reference sequence). The V gene end was trimmed by 3 bases and the J gene end by 0 bases; junction bases not matched to a gene: 10.

As regards this clone: The read ends 3 residues shy of where the CDR3 ends; the end is completed using the germline J gene. The chain is built from TRBV19 and TRBJ2-3; TRBD2 aligns across 14 bases. The CDR3 length is 18 residues. CDR1 and CDR2 from the germline V gene are LNHDA and SQIVND (reference sequence). Trimming at V came to 7 bases and at J to 0 bases, leaving 9 bases not matched to a gene. The CDR3 loop reads CASKTSGRAGRSTDTQYF. The sequenced CDR3 bases are TGTGCCAGTAAGACTAGCGGGAGGGCGGGAAGGAGCACAGATACG.

Regarding this clone: The read ends 3 residues early relative to the CDR3; the germline J gene fills the gap. The chain couples TRBV20-1 to TRBJ1-1, with 7 bases identical to TRBD1. The J segment lost 0 bases and the V segment lost 0 bases, leaving 4 bases of the junction unmatched. Germline-derived CDR1 and CDR2 are DFQATT and SNEGSKA (reference sequence). The CDR3 has 15 amino acids. The CDR3 loop is CSARDRQGLNTEAFF. CDR3 bases read: TGCAGTGCTAGAGATCGACAGGGCCTGAACACTGAA.

About this clone: Coverage ceases 3 residues before the CDR3 finishes, and the germline J gene fills in the end. This chain links TRBV19 with TRBJ1-1, with D tentatively TRBD1 (5 bases). Germline V gene sequence: CDR1 LNHDA, CDR2 SQIVND (reference sequence). Between the trimmed V and J ends, which lost 0 bases and 5 bases, there was a span of 10 bases. This CDR3 is 14 amino acids long. CDR3 loop: CASSIDRRGTEAFF. CDR3 DNA (partial): TGTGCCAGTAGTATAGATCGGCGGGGGACTGAA.

As for this clone: The read terminates 3 residues ahead of where the CDR3 ends, so the germline J gene completes it. The chain couples TRBV30 to TRBJ1-5, with 7 bases fitting TRBD1. The germline V gene encodes CDR1 GTSNPN and CDR2 SVGIG (reference sequence). The length of the CDR3 is 14 residues. The J segment lost 7 bases and the V segment lost 1 base, leaving 7 bases of the junction unmatched. CDR3 bases read: TGTGCCTGGAGTGAGAACAGGGGACGCCAGCCC. Translation: CAWSENRGRQP. The CDR3 in full is CAWSENRGRQPQHF.

Details on this clone: The missing CDR3 end, 3 residues past where the read stops, is filled in from the germline J gene. V gene TRBV6-1 combines with J gene TRBJ1-2; TRBD1 is a possible D gene (6 bases). CDR1 is MNHNS and CDR2 is SASEGT in the germline V gene. The V end lost 4 bases, the J end lost 3 bases, and 15 bases lay between the germline ends. The CDR3 sequence is 15 residues long. Incomplete CDR3 DNA: TGTGCCAGCAGTGTCCTTCTTAGGGGGTACTATGGC. Encoded protein: CASSVLLRGYYG. The whole CDR3 region reads CASSVLLRGYYGYTF.

CDR3 DNA, as far as it was read: TGTGCCAGCAGACCGCCGGGACAGAAAAGTCAGCCC. Its protein is CASRPPGQKSQP. The entire CDR3 protein reads CASRPPGQKSQPQHF. The rearrangement links TRBV7-9 to TRBJ1-5, with 7 bases fitting TRBD1. The observed sequence ends 3 residues before the CDR3 terminus, with the missing tail filled in from the germline J gene. V lost 6 bases to trimming and J lost 6 bases; unmatched junction nucleotides: 11. CDR1 is SEHNR and CDR2 is FQNEAQ in the germline V gene (reference sequence). The CDR3 is 15 amino acids.

A note on this clone: The read terminates 3 residues before the CDR3 end, so the remaining end is supplied by the germline J gene. The J gene is TRBJ2-3, the V gene TRBV20-1; 12 positions agree with TRBD2. CDR3 length equals 16 residues. Losses at the gene ends were 6 bases for V and 3 bases for J; bases not matched to a gene: 10. Germline loops: CDR1 DFQATT, CDR2 SNEGSKA (reference sequence). CDR3 loop: CSAESRLAGGTDTQYF. CDR3 bases read: TGCAGTGCGGAATCCCGTCTAGCGGGAGGGACAGATACG.

Notes on this clone: The read ends 3 residues before the CDR3 terminus; that terminus is restored from the germline J gene. The J gene is TRBJ1-4, the V gene TRBV19; 9 bases are a match to TRBD1. After removal of 4 bases from V and 6 bases from J, the junction contained 3 bases not matched to a gene. Germline CDR1 and CDR2: LNHDA and SQIVND (reference sequence). The length of the CDR3 is 14 residues. The CDR3: CASSTQGADEKLFF. Incomplete CDR3 DNA: TGTGCCAGTAGTACACAGGGGGCGGATGAAAAA.

Comments on this clone: The read ends 3 residues before the CDR3 terminus; that terminus is restored from the germline J gene. The chain recombines TRBV5-1 with TRBJ2-3, with 9 positions matching TRBD2. The junction had 9 bases not matched to a gene; V was cut back by 4 bases and J by 0 bases. Germline V gene data show CDR1 as SGHRS and CDR2 as YFSETQ. This CDR3 region has 17 residues. The CDR3 bases that were read are TGCGCCAGCAGCACCGCCGGGACTAGCCGAAGCACAGATACG. It codes for CASSTAGTSRSTDT. In full, the CDR3 reads CASSTAGTSRSTDTQYF.

About this clone itself: The read comes to an end 3 residues before the CDR3 does, leaving the germline J gene to fill in the end. The rearrangement joins TRBV7-9 to TRBJ1-2, with 9 bases identical to TRBD1. Germline trimming cut 5 bases from V and 3 bases from J; bases unmatched to any gene: 7. The CDR3 is 15 residues long. In germline, CDR1 is SEHNR, CDR2 FQNEAQ (reference sequence). The CDR3 loop is CASSPTTGGDYGYTF. Incomplete CDR3 DNA: TGTGCCAGCAGCCCTACGACAGGGGGGGACTATGGC.